The next 18 T cell receptor beta chains were all read from a single sample in a study of blood T cells in healthy people across ages. Primers used in a second PCR of about 6 to 11 cycles were a sample-barcoded 5' primer and a J-beta primer mix. TCRdb itself ran the 5' RACE reads through MiXCR, one entry per CDR3 protein. The data contain hundreds of thousands of distinct CDR3 sequences, less than 45% of them seen just once; the ten biggest clones take up around 30%. Specimen: blood. Source of these receptors: a man older than 75 in good health.

This clonotype showed up just a few times. V and J are TRBV29-1 and TRBJ2-7; 7 bases fit TRBD2. The ends lost 5 bases at V and 2 bases at J; junction bases unmatched: 9. Germline V lookup: CDR1 SQVTM, CDR2 ANQGSEA. The CDR3 is made up of 14 amino acids. The CDR3 spells CSVSGTYSPYEQYF. DNA for the CDR3: TGCAGCGTTAGCGGGACGTACAGTCCCTACGAGCAGTACTTC.

The chain couples TRBV29-1 to TRBJ1-4; TRBD1 matches 8 bases. Germline V gene lookup returns CDR1 SQVTM and CDR2 ANQGSEA. With V trimmed by 2 bases and J by 8 bases, 4 bases remained unmatched. The CDR3 contains 13 residues. CDR3 in DNA: TGCAGCGTTGAACAGGGGGCTAGGGAAAAACTGTTTTTT. This gives the protein CSVEQGAREKLFF.

The V gene is TRBV21-1, the J gene TRBJ1-5. TRBV21-1 is a recognized pseudogene. The CDR3 has 12 amino acids. For the CDR3, the DNA is TGTGCCATCAAAAAAAGACTTCAGCCCCAGCATTTT. As protein: CAIKKRLQPQHF.

Here the CDR3 DNA reads TGCGCCAGCAGCTTTGCCAGGGACGCAGATACGCAGTATTTT. The encoded protein is CASSFARDADTQYF. The chain couples TRBV5-1 to TRBJ2-3; TRBD1 or TRBD2 may be the D gene (5 bases each). V was cut by 2 bases and J by 4 bases, with 11 bases left in between. CDR1 and CDR2 (germline): SGHRS, YFSETQ. CDR3 length equals 14 residues.

The chain carries TRBV14 and TRBJ2-1; 9 nucleotides match TRBD2. The germline V gene encodes CDR1 SGHDN and CDR2 FVKESK. This CDR3 comprises 15 residues. With 2 bases clipped from V and 9 bases from J, the junction kept 8 bases outside the gene matches. This CDR3 is CASSQRGLAAREQFF. The DNA for the CDR3 is TGTGCCAGCAGCCAACGGGGACTAGCTGCTCGTGAGCAGTTCTTC.

This clonotype showed up just a few times. The chain employs TRBV6-6 and TRBJ1-2, with D hard to call. Per the germline V gene, CDR1 is MNHNY and CDR2 is SVGAGI (reference sequence). This CDR3 has 14 residues. Trimming cost V 2 bases and J 9 bases, with 16 bases left between them. CDR3 nucleotides: TGTGCCAGCAGTTACATTGCGGGGTCCGGTCGCTACACCTTC. Translating gives CASSYIAGSGRYTF.

The chain joins TRBV9 to TRBJ2-1; D is ambiguous. CDR1 and CDR2 (germline): SGDLS, YYNGEE. V was cut by 4 bases and J by 5 bases, with 10 bases left in between. This CDR3 has 13 residues. CDR3 sequence: CASSPNPDNEQFF. The CDR3 region has the DNA TGTGCCAGCAGCCCCAACCCTGACAATGAGCAGTTCTTC. The entire variable domain, with the rest obtained from reference TRBV9 and TRBJ2-1, is as follows: DSGVTQTPKHLITATGQRVTLRCSPRSGDLSVYWYQQSLDQGLQFLIQYYNGEERAKGNILERFSAQQFPDLHSELNLSSLELGDSALYFCASSPNPDNEQFFGPGTRLTVL.

This clonotype was observed a few times. The chain carries TRBV5-1 and TRBJ1-5, with 7 bases lining up with TRBD1. The ends lost 0 bases at V and 0 bases at J; junction bases unmatched: 12. From germline, CDR1 is SGHRS and CDR2 YFSETQ. The CDR3 is 19 amino acids. CDR3 coding DNA: TGCGCCAGCAGCTTGGTAAAGGGCGCGGACAGGACTAGCAATCAGCCCCAGCATTTT. Encoded protein: CASSLVKGADRTSNQPQHF.

On this clonotype: An end of the junction differs from the germline gene, which may be a read error. V and J are TRBV7-2 and TRBJ1-6; D gene unclear. The CDR3 loop spans 14 amino acids. CDR1 and CDR2 from the germline V gene are SGHTA and FQGNSA. The chain's CDR3 is CASSLPNSYSPPHF. The DNA of the CDR3 is TGTGCCAGCAGCTTACCTAACAGCTACTCACCCCCCCACTTT. The whole variable domain, remainder taken from reference TRBV7-2 and TRBJ1-6, is GAGVSQSPSNKVTEKGKDVELRCDPISGHTALYWYRQSLGQGLEFLIYFQGNSAPDKSGLPSDRFSAERTGGSVSTLTIQRTQQEDSAVYLCASSLPNSYSPPHFGNGTRLTVT.

In its sample, this clonotype was seen a few times. The chain's CDR3 is CASSFNRGRSGELFF. The CDR3 nucleotides are TGTGCCAGCAGTTTTAACAGGGGGCGCTCCGGGGAGCTGTTTTTT. The rearrangement links TRBV28 to TRBJ2-2; 9 nucleotides align to TRBD1. Germline V lookup: CDR1 MDHEN, CDR2 SYDVKM. J lost 6 bases, V lost 3 bases, and 5 bases had no gene match. The CDR3 runs to 15 residues.

This clonotype was counted between two and nine times. This chain connects TRBV29-1 to TRBJ2-1; tentatively, D is TRBD1 or TRBD2 (5 bases each). V was pared by 5 bases and J by 0 bases, with 14 bases between. The CDR3 runs to 15 residues. Germline assignment: CDR1 SQVTM and CDR2 ANQGSEA. The CDR3, as DNA: TGCAGCGTTTTTGACAGCGGAAGCTCCTACAATGAGCAGTTCTTC. This codes for CSVFDSGSSYNEQFF.

This clonotype was seen many times. The chain couples TRBV7-2 to TRBJ2-7, with D maybe TRBD1 (6 bases). V gave up 0 bases and J gave up 7 bases, with 10 bases separating them. Germline values: CDR1 SGHTA, CDR2 FQGNSA. The CDR3 contains 13 residues. The CDR3 loop reads CASSLAQGTEQYF. The CDR3 bases are TGTGCCAGCAGCTTAGCTCAGGGGACGGAGCAGTACTTC.

V is TRBV4-1 and J is TRBJ2-2; D might be TRBD2 (7 bases). Germline-derived CDR1 and CDR2 are MGHRA and YSYEKL. This CDR3 comprises 16 residues. V was trimmed by 2 bases and J by 6 bases, leaving 16 bases between them. The CDR3 nucleotides are TGCGCCAGCAGCCAAAGAGTGGGGGGGCCTTCCGGGGAGCTGTTTTTT. It encodes CASSQRVGGPSGELFF.

Only a few counts were recorded for this clonotype. This chain uses TRBV7-9 with TRBJ2-5, with a possible D match to TRBD1 (5 bases). The closer fit of TRBJ2-7 to the DNA end suggests the J call may be wrong. The CDR3 totals 14 residues. Germline V gene lookup returns CDR1 SEHNR and CDR2 FQNEAQ (reference sequence). The CDR3 nucleotides read TGTGCCAGCAGCTCGAAACAGGTGGCCTACGAGCAGTACTTC. The encoded protein is CASSSKQVAYEQYF.

The chain employs TRBV4-2 and TRBJ1-2, with D uncertain. CDR3 length: 15 residues. Germline V gives CDR1 LGHNA, CDR2 YNFKEQ. Trimming left V 2 bases short and J 4 bases short, with 14 bases between. CDR3 bases: TGTGCCAGCAGCCAAAATCTCCGGACGGGCTATGGCTACACCTTC. Translated: CASSQNLRTGYGYTF.

The J gene is TRBJ2-1, the V gene TRBV20-1; D possibly corresponds to TRBD2 (6 bases). Per the germline V gene, CDR1 is DFQATT and CDR2 is SNEGSKA (reference sequence). V was trimmed by 1 base and J by 10 bases, leaving 17 bases between them. The CDR3 covers 14 residues. CDR3 loop: CSARVLGEEGEQFF. The CDR3 nucleotides read TGCAGTGCTAGAGTTTTGGGGGAGGAGGGGGAGCAGTTCTTC.

The gene calls are TRBV6-2 or TRBV6-3 and TRBJ2-5, with TRBD1 identical over 9 bases. The germline V gene encodes CDR1 MNHEY and CDR2 SVGEGT. This CDR3 spans 15 amino acids. V lost 3 bases, J lost 2 bases, and 4 bases stayed unmatched. CDR3 bases: TGTGCCAGCAGTTATTGGACAGGGGCGCAAGAGACCCAGTACTTC. This encodes CASSYWTGAQETQYF.

The chain couples TRBV6-2 or TRBV6-3 to TRBJ2-7; no firm D call. The germline gives CDR1 MNHEY, CDR2 SVGEGT. This CDR3 region has 11 residues. With 2 bases removed from V and 6 bases from J, the gap between germline ends came to 5 bases. CDR3 nucleotide sequence: TGTGCCAGCAGTTACCCCACCGAGCAGTACTTC. It specifies CASSYPTEQYF.